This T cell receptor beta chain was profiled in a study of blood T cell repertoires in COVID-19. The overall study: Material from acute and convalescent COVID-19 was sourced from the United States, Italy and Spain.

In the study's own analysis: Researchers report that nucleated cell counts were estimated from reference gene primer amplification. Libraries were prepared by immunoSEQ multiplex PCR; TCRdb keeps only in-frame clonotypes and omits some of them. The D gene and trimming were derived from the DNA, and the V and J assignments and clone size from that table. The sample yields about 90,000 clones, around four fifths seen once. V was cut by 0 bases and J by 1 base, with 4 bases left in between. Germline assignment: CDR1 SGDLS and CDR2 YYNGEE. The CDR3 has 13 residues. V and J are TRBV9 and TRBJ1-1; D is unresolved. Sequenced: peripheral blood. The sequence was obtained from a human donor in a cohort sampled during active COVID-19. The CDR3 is CASSVAENTEAFF. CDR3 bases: TGTGCCAGCAGCGTAGCAGAGAACACTGAAGCTTTCTTT.